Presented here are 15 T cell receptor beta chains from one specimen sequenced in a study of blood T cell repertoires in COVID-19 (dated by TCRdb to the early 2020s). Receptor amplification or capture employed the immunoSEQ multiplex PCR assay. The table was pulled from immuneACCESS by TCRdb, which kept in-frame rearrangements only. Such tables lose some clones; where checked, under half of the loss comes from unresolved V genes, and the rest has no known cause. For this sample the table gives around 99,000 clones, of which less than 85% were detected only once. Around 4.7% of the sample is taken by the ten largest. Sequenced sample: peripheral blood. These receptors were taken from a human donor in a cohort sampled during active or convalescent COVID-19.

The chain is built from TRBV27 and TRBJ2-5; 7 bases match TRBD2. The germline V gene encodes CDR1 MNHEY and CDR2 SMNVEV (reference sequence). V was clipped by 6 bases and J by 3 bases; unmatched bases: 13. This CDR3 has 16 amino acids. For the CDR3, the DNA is TGTGCCAGCAGGAAAGCCGGGGCGGGAGAAAAAGAGACCCAGTACTTC. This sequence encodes CASRKAGAGEKETQYF.

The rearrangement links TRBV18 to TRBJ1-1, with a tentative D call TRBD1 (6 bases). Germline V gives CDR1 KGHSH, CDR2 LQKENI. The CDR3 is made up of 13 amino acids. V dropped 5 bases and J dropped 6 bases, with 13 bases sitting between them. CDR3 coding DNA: TGTGCCAGCTCATCCCGACCAGGGGCTGAAGCTTTCTTT. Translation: CASSSRPGAEAFF.

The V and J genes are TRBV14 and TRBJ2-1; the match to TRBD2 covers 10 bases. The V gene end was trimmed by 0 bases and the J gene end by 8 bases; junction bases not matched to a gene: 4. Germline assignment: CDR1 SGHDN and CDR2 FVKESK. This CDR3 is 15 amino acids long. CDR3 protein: CASSQELAGWDEQFF. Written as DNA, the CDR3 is TGTGCCAGCAGCCAAGAACTAGCGGGGTGGGATGAGCAGTTCTTC.

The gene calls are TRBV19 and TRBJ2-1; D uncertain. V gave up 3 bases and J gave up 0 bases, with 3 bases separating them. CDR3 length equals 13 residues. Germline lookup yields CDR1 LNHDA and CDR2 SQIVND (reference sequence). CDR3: CASSISSYNEQFF. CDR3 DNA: TGTGCCAGTAGTATTAGCTCCTACAATGAGCAGTTCTTC.

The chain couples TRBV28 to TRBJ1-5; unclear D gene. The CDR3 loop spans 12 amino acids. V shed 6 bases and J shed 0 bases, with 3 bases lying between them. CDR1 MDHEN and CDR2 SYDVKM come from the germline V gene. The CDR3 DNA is TGTGCCAGCAGGTATAGCAATCAGCCCCAGCATTTT. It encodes CASRYSNQPQHF.

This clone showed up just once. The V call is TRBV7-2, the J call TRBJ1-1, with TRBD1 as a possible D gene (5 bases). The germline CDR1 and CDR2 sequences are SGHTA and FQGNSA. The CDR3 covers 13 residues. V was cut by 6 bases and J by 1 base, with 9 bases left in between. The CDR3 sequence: CASRETGNTEAFF. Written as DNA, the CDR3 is TGTGCCAGCAGGGAAACAGGGAACACTGAAGCTTTCTTT.

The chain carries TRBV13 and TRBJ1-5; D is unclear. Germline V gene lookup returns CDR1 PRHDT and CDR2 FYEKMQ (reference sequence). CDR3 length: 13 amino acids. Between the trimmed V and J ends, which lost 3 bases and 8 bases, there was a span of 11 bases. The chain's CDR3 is CASSFSTGKPQHF. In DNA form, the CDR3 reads TGTGCCAGCAGCTTTAGCACGGGGAAGCCCCAGCATTTT. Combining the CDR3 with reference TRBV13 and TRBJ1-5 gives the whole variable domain AAGVIQSPRHLIKEKRETATLKCYPIPRHDTVYWYQQGPGQDPQFLISFYEKMQSDKGSIPDRFSAQQFSDYHSELNMSSLELGDSALYFCASSFSTGKPQHFGDGTRLSIL.

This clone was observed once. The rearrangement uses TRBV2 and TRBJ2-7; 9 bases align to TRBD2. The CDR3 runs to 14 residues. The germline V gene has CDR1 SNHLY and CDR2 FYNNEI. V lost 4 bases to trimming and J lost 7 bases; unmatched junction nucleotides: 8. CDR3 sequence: CASSVVAGAGEQYF. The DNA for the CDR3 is TGTGCCAGCAGTGTTGTAGCGGGAGCGGGAGAGCAGTACTTC.

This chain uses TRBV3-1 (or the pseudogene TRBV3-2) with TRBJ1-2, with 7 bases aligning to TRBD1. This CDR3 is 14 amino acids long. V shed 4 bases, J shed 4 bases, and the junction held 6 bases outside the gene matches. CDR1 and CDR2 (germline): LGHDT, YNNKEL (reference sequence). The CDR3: CASSPDRAGYGYTF. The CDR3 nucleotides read TGTGCCAGCAGCCCCGACAGGGCCGGCTATGGCTACACCTTC.

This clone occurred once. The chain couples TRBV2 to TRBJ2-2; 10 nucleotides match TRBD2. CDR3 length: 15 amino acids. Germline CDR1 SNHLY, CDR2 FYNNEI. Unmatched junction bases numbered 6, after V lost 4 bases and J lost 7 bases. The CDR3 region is CASSGSSGSLGELFF. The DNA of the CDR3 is TGTGCCAGCAGTGGTTCTAGCGGGAGCCTCGGGGAGCTGTTTTTT.

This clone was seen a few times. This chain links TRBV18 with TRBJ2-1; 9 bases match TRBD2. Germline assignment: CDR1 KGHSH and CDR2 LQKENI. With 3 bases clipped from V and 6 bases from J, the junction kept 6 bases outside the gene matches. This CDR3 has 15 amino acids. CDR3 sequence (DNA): TGTGCCAGCTCACCCCTGGGCGGGAGGGGCAATGAGCAGTTCTTC. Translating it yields CASSPLGGRGNEQFF.

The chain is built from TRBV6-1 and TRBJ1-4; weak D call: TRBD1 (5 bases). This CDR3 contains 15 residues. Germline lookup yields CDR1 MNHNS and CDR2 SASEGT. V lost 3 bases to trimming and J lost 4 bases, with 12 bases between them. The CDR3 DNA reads TGTGCCAGCAGTGACCCGGGGGGGGTTAATGAAAAACTGTTTTTT. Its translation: CASSDPGGVNEKLFF.

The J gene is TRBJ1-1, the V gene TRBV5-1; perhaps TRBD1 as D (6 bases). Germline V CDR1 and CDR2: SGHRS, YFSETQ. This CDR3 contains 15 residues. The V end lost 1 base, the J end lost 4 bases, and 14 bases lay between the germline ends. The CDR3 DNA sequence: TGCGCCAGCAGCTTGAGTTGGGGGCCTGGCACTGAAGCTTTCTTT. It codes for CASSLSWGPGTEAFF. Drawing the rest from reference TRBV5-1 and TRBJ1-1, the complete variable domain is KAGVTQTPRYLIKTRGQQVTLSCSPISGHRSVSWYQQTPGQGLQFLFEYFSETQRNKGNFPGRFSGRQFSNSRSEMNVSTLELGDSALYLCASSLSWGPGTEAFFGQGTRLTVV.

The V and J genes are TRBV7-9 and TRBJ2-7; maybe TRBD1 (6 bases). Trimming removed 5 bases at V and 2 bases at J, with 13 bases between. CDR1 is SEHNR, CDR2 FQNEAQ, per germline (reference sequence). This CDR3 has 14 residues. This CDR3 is CASSPQGSPYEQYF. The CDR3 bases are TGTGCCAGCAGCCCCCAGGGGTCACCCTACGAGCAGTACTTC.

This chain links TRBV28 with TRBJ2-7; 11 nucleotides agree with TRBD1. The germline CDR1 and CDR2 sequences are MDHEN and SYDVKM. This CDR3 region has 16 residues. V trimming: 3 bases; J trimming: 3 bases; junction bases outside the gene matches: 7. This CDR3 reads CASSFYPGTGGYEQYF. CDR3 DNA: TGTGCCAGCAGTTTCTACCCTGGGACAGGGGGCTACGAGCAGTACTTC.